This T cell receptor (beta chain) was retrieved from a study of T cell responses to AZD1222 COVID-19 vaccine. TCRdb's copy holds only in-frame clones and misses some; the assay was immunoSEQ multiplex PCR. The sample records around 150,000 clones, 92% being singletons. Trimming stripped 5 bases from V and 2 bases from J, with 12 bases between. The V gene's germline CDR1 is LGHDT and CDR2 YNNKEL (reference sequence). The CDR3 extends over 14 amino acids. The V call is TRBV3-1 (or the pseudogene TRBV3-2), the J call TRBJ1-2, with a possible D match to TRBD1 (6 bases). This sequence was found in an adult in good health. The sequenced sample was peripheral blood, obtained on day 0 of AZD1222 vaccination. DNA for the CDR3: TGTGCCAGCAGCTCCGGGGGCGCAAACTATGGCTACACCTTC. It translates to CASSSGGANYGYTF.